This T cell receptor (beta chain) was documented in a study of identifying expanded T cells in peripheral blood. Clones were sequenced by immunoSEQ multiplex PCR, and TCRdb holds only the in-frame ones, with some missing. The table includes around 84,000 clones, approximately 90% detected once. The CDR3 runs to 14 residues. V lost 3 bases and J lost 8, with 14 bases in between. Germline-derived CDR1 and CDR2 are LGHNA and YNFKEQ. During the collection period, no donor immune events like infections were recorded. The sequencing sample was made of blood. This sequence was found in a person aged 18 to 70 in good health. The J gene is TRBJ2-1, the V gene TRBV4-2; a weak D match, TRBD2 (6 bases). The CDR3 protein is CASSHGGDRDEQFF. The CDR3, as DNA: TGTGCCAGCAGCCACGGCGGGGATAGGGATGAGCAGTTCTTC.